The clone carrying this T cell receptor beta chain has only a few counts. Sequence at one end of the junction differs from germline and may be a read error. The data stem from a study of beta chain features in type 1 diabetes. The wider study: Patients shared similar age, gender and cell yields with healthy donors.

Germline CDR1 and CDR2: SSHAT and FNYEAQ (reference sequence). The CDR3 extends over 16 amino acids. Expressed TCRB transcripts got sequenced, as all isolated RNA was reverse transcribed. The protocol was immunoSEQ multiplex PCR, while the TCRdb copy is restricted to in-frame clones and leaves out a portion. There are 900,000 or so clones in the sample; 15% to 20% occur only once, and 0.023% lies in the top ten. The receptor's source is a woman between 18 and 29 years old in good health. The V call is TRBV7-7, the J call TRBJ2-1; 13 bases fit TRBD2. The sequenced sample consisted of naive CD4+ T cells from blood. The CDR3 region has the DNA TGTGCTAGCAGCTTAGGTGGACTAGCGGGAGCCAATGAGCAGTTCTTC. It codes for CASSLGGLAGANEQFF.